The 6 T cell receptor beta chains given below trace back to one sample, sequenced in a study of control samples from healthy donors and cancer patients. Only in-frame clones appear in the TCRdb table, and some are missing; sequencing was by immunoSEQ multiplex PCR. The profile covers tens of thousands of clones, with around 84% appearing a single time and about 3% taken by the ten largest. The specimen sequenced was PBMCs. These receptors all come from a woman aged 45 to 65 with lung cancer.

The chain has TRBV7-2 and TRBJ1-6; D possibly corresponds to TRBD1 (5 bases). Germline V gene data show CDR1 as SGHTA and CDR2 as FQGNSA. The CDR3 has 16 amino acids. Trimming stripped 1 base from V and 14 bases from J, with 21 bases between. The CDR3 nucleotides are TGTGCCAGCAGCTTAGGAGGCGCTGGCCCGCAGGGAACCCTCCACTTT. This encodes CASSLGGAGPQGTLHF.

This chain connects TRBV18 to TRBJ1-5; D may be TRBD1 (6 bases). V lost 4 bases and J 5 bases, leaving 12 bases between the germline ends. Germline-derived CDR1 and CDR2 are KGHSH and LQKENI. The CDR3 totals 14 residues. The CDR3 loop is CASSLIQGDQPQHF. The CDR3 DNA is TGTGCCAGCTCACTCATACAGGGAGATCAGCCCCAGCATTTT.

The chain carries TRBV5-1 and TRBJ2-1, with TRBD1 as a possible D gene (8 bases). Germline CDR1 and CDR2: SGHRS and YFSETQ. V shed 0 bases and J shed 9 bases, with 16 bases lying between them. This CDR3 contains 15 residues. Here the CDR3 reads CASSLASTGEGEQFF. As DNA, the CDR3 is TGCGCCAGCAGCTTGGCGTCGACAGGGGAGGGTGAGCAGTTCTTC.

The CDR3 DNA reads TGTGCCAGCAGCCGGACAGTCAATCAGCCCCAGCATTTT. Protein: CASSRTVNQPQHF. This sequence joins TRBV7-2 and TRBJ1-5, with D possibly TRBD1 on 6 matching bases. The V and J ends lost 5 bases and 3 bases respectively, with 8 bases between them. Germline CDR1 is SGHTA and CDR2 is FQGNSA. The CDR3 runs to 13 residues.

The gene calls are TRBV28 and TRBJ1-1, with D perhaps matching TRBD1 (5 bases). The V gene lost 1 base and the J gene lost 0 bases, with 9 bases spanning the gap. This CDR3 has 15 residues. Germline V gene lookup returns CDR1 MDHEN and CDR2 SYDVKM. The CDR3 DNA reads TGTGCCAGCAGTTTATCCGGGGCCCTGAACACTGAAGCTTTCTTT. Translated, it gives CASSLSGALNTEAFF.

The J gene is TRBJ2-5, the V gene TRBV5-4, with TRBD1 matching 8 bases. CDR1 and CDR2 from the germline V gene are SGHNT and YYREEE (reference sequence). V dropped 2 bases and J dropped 5; count of bases not matched to a gene: 8. The CDR3 has 15 amino acids. The CDR3 nucleotides are TGTGCCAGCAGCTTAGGACAGGGTGTATTCGAGACCCAGTACTTC. It specifies CASSLGQGVFETQYF. Looking up the rest from reference TRBV5-4 and TRBJ2-5 gives the full variable domain: ETGVTQSPTHLIKTRGQQVTLRCSSQSGHNTVSWYQQALGQGPQFIFQYYREEENGRGNFPPRFSGLQFPNYSSELNVNALELDDSALYLCASSLGQGVFETQYFGPGTRLLVL.